This T cell receptor (beta chain) was identified during a study of blood T cell repertoires in COVID-19. TCRdb keeps only in-frame clones here, not all; method: immunoSEQ multiplex PCR. This table has approximately 190,000 clones, roughly four fifths appearing once. Comments on this clone: Other nucleotide sequences in the sample specify the same CDR3.

This CDR3 has 13 amino acids. Between the trimmed V and J ends, which lost 0 bases and 4 bases, there was a span of 6 bases. Germline V lookup: CDR1 SGHRS, CDR2 YFSETQ. The chain is built from TRBV5-1 and TRBJ2-3; D uncertain. The sequenced sample consisted of peripheral blood. The sequence derives from a woman aged 70 to 79 with active or convalescent COVID-19. CDR3 in amino acids: CASSLGGADTQYF. The CDR3 DNA follows: TGCGCCAGCAGCTTGGGAGGAGCAGATACGCAGTATTTT.